This T cell receptor beta chain appears in the sequencing data of a study of blood T cell repertoires in COVID-19. Study-wide context: Spain, Italy and the United States supplied samples that represented acute and convalescent COVID-19. The cDNA or gDNA used as material had been derived from T cells, B-cell-depleted T cells, or PBMCs.

Authors' methods: Estimation of nucleated cell counts was performed using reference gene primer amplification. TCRdb's table, derived via immunoSEQ multiplex PCR, lists solely in-frame clones and lacks some. From that table come the V and J calls and clone size; the DNA was used to work out D and trimming. The data show just over 250,000 clones, around 87% seen once. The clonotype was recovered from a woman between 50 and 59 years old with acute or convalescent COVID-19. The material sequenced was peripheral blood.

For the CDR3, the DNA is TGCGCCAGCAGCCGGACAGAGGCCTTTGAAAAACTGTTTTTT. Amino acids: CASSRTEAFEKLFF. The chain carries TRBV5-1 and TRBJ1-4; D may be TRBD1 (6 bases). Germline CDR1 and CDR2: SGHRS and YFSETQ. The CDR3 totals 14 residues. V was trimmed by 4 bases and J by 7 bases, leaving 14 bases between them.